This T cell receptor (beta chain) was retrieved from a study of siplizumab effects on memory and regulatory T cells (dated 2019 in TCRdb). In terms of the full investigation: The study looked at the effect of siplizumab, an anti-CD2 antibody, on alloreactive T-cell subsets in allogeneic mixed lymphocyte reactions made from human PBMCs. The study at large found these results: Siplizumab significantly reduced the cumulative frequency of alloreactive sequences traceable to unstimulated CD4+ memory T cells. Because sequences at frequencies below about 10^-5 were poorly captured, only a minor fraction of alloreactive clones could be mapped back to unstimulated subsets. Unstimulated naive T cells appeared more diverse than memory T cells, and naive cells seemed to contribute substantially to the alloresponse. Among mappable alloreactive CD4+ clones, an average Treg-derived fraction of about 70% was observed with siplizumab, compared with roughly 25% in control reactions. No functional confirmation was obtained for the suppressive function of proliferating Tregs from siplizumab cultures. About 80-97% of proliferating CD4+ or CD8+ clones could not be given a naive or memory phenotype.

This clone has a single count. Its cognate antigen has yet to be identified. The input lacks base qualities; no much larger clone sits a single base away. Libraries were prepared through the immunoSEQ multiplex PCR assay. Roughly 10^5 TCR templates per sample were assayed on the deep sequencing platform. Genomic DNA extracted from sorted T cells was used for TCRbeta CDR3 sequencing. Per the authors' processing: The R programming language was used for the clonal analysis of the TCRbeta CDR3 data. Alloreactive CD4+ and CD8+ clones were identified by comparing unstimulated samples to CFSE-low samples taken after the reaction. Alloreactive CD4+ clones were assigned to regulatory or non-regulatory origin by matching sequences to sorted unstimulated Treg and non-Treg repertoires. TCRdb holds this immuneACCESS table with in-frame rearrangements only. Some clones are missing; in checked studies, unresolved V genes explain under half, and the rest has no known cause. The V and J calls and the clone size are those of that table, but D and trimming were determined from the DNA. This sample lists approximately 100,000 clones; approximately 91% were detected once. Roughly 2.5% of the sample is held by the ten biggest clonotypes.

TCRbeta CDR3 sequencing was performed on sorted unstimulated T cells and on proliferating T cells recovered from mixed lymphocyte reactions. Fresh whole blood from fewer than 11 HLA-typed healthy donors was used as the source from which PBMCs were isolated. Sequences WSHSY (CDR1) and SAAADI (CDR2) are obtained from the germline V gene. The CDR3 sequence holds 14 residues, the cysteine and phenylalanine included. Of all the DNA, just the CDR3 is kept, 42 bases in frame from base 1. A distance of 13 bases separates the germline ends of V and J, which lose 3 bases and 5 bases respectively. The source material was CD4+ T cells sorted from blood. The rearrangement joined TRBV10-2 to TRBJ2-5, with the D gene too uncertain to name. The receptor's source is a human donor in good health. Some clones in this sample may be carry-over from other donors' samples. The CDR3 in this case is CASSDHQGYETQYF. The DNA reads as follows: TGCGCCAGCAGTGACCATCAAGGGTACGAGACCCAGTACTTC.